The entry below describes one TCR beta chain. This record belongs to a study of blood T cell repertoires in COVID-19. Measured with immunoSEQ multiplex PCR; TCRdb has only the in-frame clones, and not every one. The data show over 150,000 clones, about 85% seen once. Germline assignment: CDR1 DFQATT and CDR2 SNEGSKA (reference sequence). Trimming took 3 bases from V and 1 from J, leaving 13 bases between them. This CDR3 spans 15 amino acids. The TCR comes from a woman aged 55-70 years with COVID-19, enrolled during active disease. The chain combines TRBV20-1 with TRBJ1-5, with a tentative D call TRBD1 (6 bases). Sequencing used peripheral blood. CDR3 residues: CSASVGQGSNQPQHF. DNA for the CDR3: TGCAGTGCTAGTGTGGGGCAGGGGAGCAATCAGCCCCAGCATTTT.